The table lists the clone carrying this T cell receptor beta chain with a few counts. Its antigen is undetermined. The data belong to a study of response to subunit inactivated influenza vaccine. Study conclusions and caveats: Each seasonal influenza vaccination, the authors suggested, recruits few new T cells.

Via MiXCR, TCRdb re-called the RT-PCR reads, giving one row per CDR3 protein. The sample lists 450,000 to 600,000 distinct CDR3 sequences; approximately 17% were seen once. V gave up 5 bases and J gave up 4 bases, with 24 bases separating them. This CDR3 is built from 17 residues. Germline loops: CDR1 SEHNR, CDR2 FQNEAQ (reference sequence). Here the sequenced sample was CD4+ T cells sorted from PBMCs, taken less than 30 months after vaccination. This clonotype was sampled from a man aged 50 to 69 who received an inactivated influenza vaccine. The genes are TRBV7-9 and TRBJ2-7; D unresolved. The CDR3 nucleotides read TGTGCCAGCAGCCCCAGTGGCCTGGGTAAGCTTCGGTACGAGCAGTACTTC. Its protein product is CASSPSGLGKLRYEQYF.